A single sample gave rise to the 4 T cell receptor beta chains below, sequenced in a study of regulatory T cells in long-lasting Graves disease (dated by TCRdb to 2020 to 2022). The sample's time point, from its label and the paper: newly diagnosed GD, antithyroid drugs for less than 3 months. For both TCR sequencing and RNA sequencing, RNA was extracted from PBMCs using TRIzol. The library was prepared using multiplex PCR. The reads were generated on an Illumina HiSeq 4000. TCR beta libraries were built with iRepertoire HTBI primers and Arm-PCR amplification of CDR3 regions. The raw public reads went through TCRdb reprocessing: fastp at Q25, MiXCR clone calling, in-frame beta chains kept. Each record represents a unique CDR3 protein, reported with the most common genes and DNA among its rows. This sample is represented by some 400,000 distinct CDR3 sequences; 14% to 15% of them were singletons. The top ten constitute about a sixth of the sample.

This same sample was also part of a study on T cells in Graves' hyperthyroidism and ophthalmopathy.

The material was peripheral blood mononuclear cells (PBMCs), obtained at new diagnosis, from a patient treated with antithyroid drugs. Receptors were obtained from a young woman with Graves disease. Donor details come from another sample of the same person, matched by shared clones.

This clonotype has just a few counts. V usage is TRBV7-8 and J usage is TRBJ2-5; 8 bases map to TRBD2. Germline V lookup: CDR1 SGHVS, CDR2 FQNEAQ. J was trimmed by 4 bases and V by 5 bases; bases with no gene match: 15. This CDR3 has 17 amino acids. The CDR3 protein is CASSLREGGGRGETQYF. CDR3 coding DNA: TGTGCCAGCAGCCTTCGGGAGGGGGGCGGGAGAGGAGAGACCCAGTACTTC. The entire variable domain, with the rest obtained from reference TRBV7-8 and TRBJ2-5, is as follows: GAGVSQSPRYKVAKRGQDVALRCDPISGHVSLFWYQQALGQGPEFLTYFQNEAQLDKSGLPSDRFFAERPEGSVSTLKIQRTQQEDSAVYLCASSLREGGGRGETQYFGPGTRLLVL.

At least ten counts were recorded for this clonotype. The rearrangement joins TRBV27 to TRBJ2-7; TRBD1 matches at 9 bases. Germline V gene sequence: CDR1 MNHEY, CDR2 SMNVEV (reference sequence). The CDR3 length is 14 residues. Germline trimming cut 2 bases from V and 1 base from J; bases unmatched to any gene: 0. The CDR3 DNA sequence: TGTGCCAGCAGTTTAGGGACAGGGTCCTACGAGCAGTACTTC. Translating gives CASSLGTGSYEQYF.

As for this clonotype: One end of the junction fails to match germline, which may point to a read error. This chain joins TRBV6-2 or TRBV6-3 and TRBJ1-5; 8 bases match TRBD1. The length of the CDR3 is 14 residues. The germline V gene encodes CDR1 MNHEY and CDR2 SVGEGT. Here the CDR3 reads CASRWDRSYQPQRF. DNA of the CDR3: TGTGCCAGCAGATGGGACAGGTCATATCAGCCCCAGCGTTTT.

This clonotype was seen ten or more times. The rearrangement joins TRBV11-2 to TRBJ2-1, with a possible D match to TRBD1 (7 bases). This CDR3 has 16 amino acids. V was shortened by 0 bases and J by 0 bases, with 9 bases between the two germline ends. Germline V lookup: CDR1 SGHAT, CDR2 FQNNGV. The CDR3 region is CASSLDQGGSYNEQFF. The CDR3 region has the DNA TGTGCCAGCAGCTTAGACCAGGGGGGCTCCTACAATGAGCAGTTCTTC.